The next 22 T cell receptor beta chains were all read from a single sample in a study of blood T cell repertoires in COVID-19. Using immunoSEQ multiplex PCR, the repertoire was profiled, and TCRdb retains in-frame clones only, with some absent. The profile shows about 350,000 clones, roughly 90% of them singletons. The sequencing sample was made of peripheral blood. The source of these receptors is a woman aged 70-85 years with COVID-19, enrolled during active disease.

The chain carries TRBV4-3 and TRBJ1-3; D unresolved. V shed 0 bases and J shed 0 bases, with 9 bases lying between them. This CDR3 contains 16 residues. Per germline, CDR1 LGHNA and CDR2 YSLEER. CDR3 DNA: TGCGCCAGCAGCCAAGATCAGACTTACTCTGGAAACACCATATATTTT. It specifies CASSQDQTYSGNTIYF.

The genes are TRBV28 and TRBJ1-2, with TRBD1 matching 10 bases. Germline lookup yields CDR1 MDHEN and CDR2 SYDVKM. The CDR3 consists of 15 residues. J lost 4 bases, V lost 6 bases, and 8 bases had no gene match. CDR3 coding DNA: TGTGCCAGCAGGATACGACAGGGGGCGGGCTATGGCTACACCTTC. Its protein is CASRIRQGAGYGYTF.

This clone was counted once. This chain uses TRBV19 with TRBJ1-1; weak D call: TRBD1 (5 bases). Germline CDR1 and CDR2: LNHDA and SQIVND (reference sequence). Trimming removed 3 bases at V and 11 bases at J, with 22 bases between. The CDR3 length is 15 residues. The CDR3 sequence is CASSMGGTAPPGAFF. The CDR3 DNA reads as TGTGCCAGTAGTATGGGAGGGACGGCCCCTCCGGGGGCTTTCTTT.

The CDR3 region has the DNA TGTGCCAGCAGCCGAGCGGTCGGGAATCAGCCCCAGCATTTT. Translated: CASSRAVGNQPQHF. V usage is TRBV6-5 and J usage is TRBJ1-5, with D hard to call. Germline V lookup: CDR1 MNHEY, CDR2 SVGAGI. V was cut by 6 bases and J by 4 bases, with 13 bases left in between. This CDR3 is 14 amino acids long.

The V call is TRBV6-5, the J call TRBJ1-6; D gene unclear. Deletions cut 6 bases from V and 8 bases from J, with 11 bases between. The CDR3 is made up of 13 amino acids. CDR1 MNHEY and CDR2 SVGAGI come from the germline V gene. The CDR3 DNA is TGTGCCAGCAGGGAGGCCGGAGATTCACCCCTCCACTTT. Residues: CASREAGDSPLHF.

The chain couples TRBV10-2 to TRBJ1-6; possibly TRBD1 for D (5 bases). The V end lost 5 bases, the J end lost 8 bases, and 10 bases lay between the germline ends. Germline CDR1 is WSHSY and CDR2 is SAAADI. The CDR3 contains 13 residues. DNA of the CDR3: TGCGCCAGCAGTACCCAGGGTGATTCACCCCTCCACTTT. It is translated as CASSTQGDSPLHF.

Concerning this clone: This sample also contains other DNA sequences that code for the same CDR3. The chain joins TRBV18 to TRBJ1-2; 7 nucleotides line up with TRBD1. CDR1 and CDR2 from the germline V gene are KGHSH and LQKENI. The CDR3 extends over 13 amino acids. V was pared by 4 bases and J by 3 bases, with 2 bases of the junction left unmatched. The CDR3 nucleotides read TGTGCCAGCTCACGACAGGGCGACTATGGCTACACCTTC. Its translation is CASSRQGDYGYTF.

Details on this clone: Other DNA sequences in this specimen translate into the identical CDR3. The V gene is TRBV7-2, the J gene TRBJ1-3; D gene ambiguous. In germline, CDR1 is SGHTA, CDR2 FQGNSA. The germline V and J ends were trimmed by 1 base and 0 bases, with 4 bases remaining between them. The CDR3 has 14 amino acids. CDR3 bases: TGTGCCAGCAGCTTAGATTACTCTGGAAACACCATATATTTT. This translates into CASSLDYSGNTIYF.

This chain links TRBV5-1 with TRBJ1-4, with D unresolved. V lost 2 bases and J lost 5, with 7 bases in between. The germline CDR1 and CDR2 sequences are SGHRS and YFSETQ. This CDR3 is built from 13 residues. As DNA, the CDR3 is TGCGCCAGCAGCTTAGGGAGGAATGAAAAACTGTTTTTT. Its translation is CASSLGRNEKLFF.

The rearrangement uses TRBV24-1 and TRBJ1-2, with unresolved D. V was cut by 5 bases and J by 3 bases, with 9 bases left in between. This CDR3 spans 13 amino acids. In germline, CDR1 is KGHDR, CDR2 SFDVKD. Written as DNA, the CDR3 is TGTGCCACCAGTGGCCGGGTGGACTATGGCTACACCTTC. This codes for CATSGRVDYGYTF.

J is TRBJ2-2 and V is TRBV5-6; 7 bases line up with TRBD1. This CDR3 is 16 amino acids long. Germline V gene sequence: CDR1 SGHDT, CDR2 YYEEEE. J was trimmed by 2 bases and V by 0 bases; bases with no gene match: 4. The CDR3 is CASSLAGTANTGELFF. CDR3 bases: TGTGCCAGCAGCTTGGCCGGGACAGCCAACACCGGGGAGCTGTTTTTT.

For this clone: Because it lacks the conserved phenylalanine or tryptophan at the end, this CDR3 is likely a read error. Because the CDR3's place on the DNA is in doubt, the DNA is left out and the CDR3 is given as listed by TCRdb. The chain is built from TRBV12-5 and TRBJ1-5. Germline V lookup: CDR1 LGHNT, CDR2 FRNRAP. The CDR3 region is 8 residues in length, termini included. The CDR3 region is CASGLVHS.

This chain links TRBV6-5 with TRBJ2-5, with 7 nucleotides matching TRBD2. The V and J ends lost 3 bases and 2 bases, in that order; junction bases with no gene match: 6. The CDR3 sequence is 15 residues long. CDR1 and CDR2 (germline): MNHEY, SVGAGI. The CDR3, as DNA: TGTGCCAGCAGTTATACCGGGACTAAACAAGAGACCCAGTACTTC. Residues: CASSYTGTKQETQYF.

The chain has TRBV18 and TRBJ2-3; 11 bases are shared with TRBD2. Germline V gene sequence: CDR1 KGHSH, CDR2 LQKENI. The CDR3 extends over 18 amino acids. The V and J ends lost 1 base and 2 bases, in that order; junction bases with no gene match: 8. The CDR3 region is CASSPLEILAGDTDTQYF. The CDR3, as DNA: TGTGCCAGCTCACCACTCGAAATACTAGCGGGGGACACAGATACGCAGTATTTT. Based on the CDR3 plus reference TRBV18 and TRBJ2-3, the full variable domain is NAGVMQNPRHLVRRRGQEARLRCSPMKGHSHVYWYRQLPEEGLKFMVYLQKENIIDESGMPKERFSAEFPKEGPSILRIQQVVRGDSAAYFCASSPLEILAGDTDTQYFGPGTRLTVL.

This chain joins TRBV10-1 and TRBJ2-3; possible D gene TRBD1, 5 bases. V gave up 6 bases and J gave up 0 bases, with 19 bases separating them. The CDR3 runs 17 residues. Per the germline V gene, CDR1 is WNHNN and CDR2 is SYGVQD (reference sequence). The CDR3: CASRRYERTTSTDTQYF. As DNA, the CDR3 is TGCGCCAGCAGGAGGTATGAGAGGACAACTAGCACAGATACGCAGTATTTT.

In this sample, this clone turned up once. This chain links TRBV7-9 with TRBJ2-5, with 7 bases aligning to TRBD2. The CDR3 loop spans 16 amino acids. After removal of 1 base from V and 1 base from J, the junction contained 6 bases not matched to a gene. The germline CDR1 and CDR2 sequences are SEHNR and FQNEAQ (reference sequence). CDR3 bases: TGTGCCAGCAGCTTAGAAGGGGACTACCTCCAAGAGACCCAGTACTTC. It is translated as CASSLEGDYLQETQYF. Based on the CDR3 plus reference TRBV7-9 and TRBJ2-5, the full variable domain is DTGVSQNPRHKITKRGQNVTFRCDPISEHNRLYWYRQTLGQGPEFLTYFQNEAQLEKSRLLSDRFSAERPKGSFSTLEIQRTEQGDSAMYLCASSLEGDYLQETQYFGPGTRLLVL.

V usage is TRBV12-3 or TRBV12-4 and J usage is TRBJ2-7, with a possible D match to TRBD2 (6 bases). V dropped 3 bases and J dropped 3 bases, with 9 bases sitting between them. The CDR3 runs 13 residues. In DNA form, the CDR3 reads TGTGCCAGCAGTTTTGGGACTTTCTACGAGCAGTACTTC. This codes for CASSFGTFYEQYF.

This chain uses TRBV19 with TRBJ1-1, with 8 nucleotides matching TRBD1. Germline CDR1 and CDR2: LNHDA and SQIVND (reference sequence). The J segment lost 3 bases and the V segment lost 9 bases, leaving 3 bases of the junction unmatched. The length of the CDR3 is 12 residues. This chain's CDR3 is CASDRGYTEAFF. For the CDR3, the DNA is TGTGCCAGCGACAGGGGATACACTGAAGCTTTCTTT.

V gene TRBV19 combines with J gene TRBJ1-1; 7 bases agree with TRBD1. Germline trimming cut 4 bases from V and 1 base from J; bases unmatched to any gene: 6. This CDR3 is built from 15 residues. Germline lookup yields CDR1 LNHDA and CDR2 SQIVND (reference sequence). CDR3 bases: TGTGCCAGTAGTACTTGGGACAGTGGGAACACTGAAGCTTTCTTT. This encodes CASSTWDSGNTEAFF.

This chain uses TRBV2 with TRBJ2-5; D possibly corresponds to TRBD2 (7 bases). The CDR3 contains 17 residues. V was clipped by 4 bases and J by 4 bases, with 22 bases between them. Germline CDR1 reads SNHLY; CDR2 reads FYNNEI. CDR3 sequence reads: CASSAGALGGARETQYF. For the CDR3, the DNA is TGTGCCAGCAGTGCAGGGGCTTTAGGGGGGGCCCGAGAGACCCAGTACTTC.

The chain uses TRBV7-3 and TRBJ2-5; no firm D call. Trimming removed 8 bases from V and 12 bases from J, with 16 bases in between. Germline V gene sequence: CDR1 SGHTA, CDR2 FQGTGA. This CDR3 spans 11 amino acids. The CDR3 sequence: CASGLPRHKYF. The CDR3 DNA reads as TGTGCCAGCGGCCTTCCCCGCCATAAGTACTTC.

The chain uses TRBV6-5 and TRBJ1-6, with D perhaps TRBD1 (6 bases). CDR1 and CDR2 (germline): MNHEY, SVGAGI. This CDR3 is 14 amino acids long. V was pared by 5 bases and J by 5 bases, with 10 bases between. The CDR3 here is CASSRQEHNSPLHF. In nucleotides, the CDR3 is TGTGCCAGCAGTAGACAGGAGCATAATTCACCCCTCCACTTT.